This T cell receptor (beta chain) was documented in a study of T cell responses to AZD1222 COVID-19 vaccine (dated by TCRdb to 2020 to 2023). Notes on the research overall: TCR sequencing covered more than 230 trial participants: 200 to 210 given two doses of AZD1222 and about 26 given two doses of MenACWY control vaccine. Trial participants were enrolled by age into subgroups of 18-55, 56-69 and 70-plus years, and around 150, 29 and 61 TCR-sequenced participants, respectively, were included in these subgroups.

The study at large found these results: The vaccine-associated CD4 TCRs covered the entire spike protein, and the dominant responses fell in regions 160-218 and 743-854. Epitopes outside the regions mutated in the B.1.351 and B.1.1.7 variants were reportedly recognized by nearly half of the unique spike-specific TCRs. Conclusions about previously exposed vaccinees are limited because only five to seven AZD1222 recipients were SARS-CoV-2 seropositive at baseline. Participants were mostly white British, with more females than males. The authors suggested clonal diversity may have been underestimated. After two AZD1222 doses, both the breadth and the depth of spike-specific TCRs were significantly higher than at day 0 and than in MenACWY recipients. No day 14 peak-response samples were available, so repertoires were characterized only after the peak T cell response. The 56-69-year group was small, and its depth increase did not reach significance, likely because of low power.

Comment on this clone: Its antigen target is currently unknown. The record has no base qualities; no much larger clone is one base away.

V lost 5 bases and J lost 0 bases, and the count of bases not matched to a germline gene is 9. Spanning cysteine to phenylalanine, the CDR3 consists of 16 amino acids. The CDR3 DNA has 48 bases and is translated from base 1. CDR1 MNHEY and CDR2 SMNVEV are derived from the germline V gene (reference sequence). The CDR3 regions of human TCRbeta chains were analyzed by immunosequencing. For the original study's pipeline: Repertoire TCRs were checked for matches against a reference library of SARS-CoV-2-specific TCRs that had been generated using the MIRA antigen-specificity platform. Breadth was defined as the fraction of unique TCRs that were SARS-CoV-2-associated, and depth was defined as the fraction of total T cells that were SARS-CoV-2-associated. Each spike-specific TCR was assigned to its reactive spike region and to a CD4 or CD8 class using the MIRA data. Log10-transformed breadth and depth values were compared by one-way ANOVA with Sidak's multiple comparisons tests. This immuneACCESS table, as held by TCRdb, lists in-frame sequences with V and J called but not all clones. Of the missing ones, under half trace to an unresolved V gene in checked studies; the others have no known cause. V and J calls plus clone size are reproduced from that table; the DNA served to infer D and trimming. The sample contains 200,000 to 250,000 clones, about 92% of them found a single time. The biggest ten clones account for 0.95% to 1.1% of the sample.

This sample's time point label indicates: baseline before first vaccination. In light of the paper, this sample's treatment or condition label describes: meningococcal conjugate vaccine given as trial control. Vaccinee samples came from UK trials COV001 and COV002, including a single-blind randomized controlled phase 2/3 trial of AZD1222 (ChAdOx1 nCoV-19) in healthy adults. For TCRbeta chain sequencing, PBMC samples were collected from trial participants at day 0 and at day 28 after the second dose. This sequence originates from an adult in good health. The sequence joins TRBV27 to TRBJ1-2; 7 bases in the junction line up with TRBD1. The starting material was peripheral blood, obtained on day 0 of MenACWY control vaccination. The CDR3 region has the sequence CASSPRQGSPNYGYTF. The nucleotides read TGTGCCAGCAGTCCCCGACAGGGCAGCCCTAACTATGGCTACACCTTC.